Given below is one T cell receptor (beta chain) in context. This clonotype showed up many times. Its antigen is currently not known. The input lacks base qualities; no much larger clone sits a single base away. This entry is derived from a study of breast tumors, draining lymph nodes, adjacent tissues listed by TCRdb under 2016. Regarding the research as a whole: In breast cancer patients, the study compared the TCR beta repertoires of tumor, adjacent nontumor tissue and axillary lymph nodes. In human breast cancer, the study set out to assess how tumor, surrounding tissue and draining lymph node repertoires relate to one another and whether T cells might be exchanged between them.

Paper-wide results and their limitations: The conclusion that tumor T cells originate in lymph nodes was presented as consistent with a hypothesis rather than as directly demonstrated. Tumor T-cell repertoires showed less diversity than lymph node repertoires and more diversity than nontumor tissue repertoires, and tumor T-cell repertoires showed preferential V and J gene usage. The data were judged consistent with most tumor T cells deriving from the lymph node and then expanding within tumor tissue. In luminal-like breast cancer, tumor and nontumor tissue repertoires resembled each other significantly more than in basal-like breast cancer.

Via the germline V gene, CDR1 is MNHNS and CDR2 SASEGT. The cysteine opens and the phenylalanine closes a CDR3 of 15 amino acids. Solely the CDR3 DNA is kept, with 45 bases framed from the first base. Trimming costs V 6 bases and J 0 bases, and their ends lie 14 bases apart. This sample was sequenced with an Illumina HiSeq 2000. TCR beta chain libraries were generated by multiplex PCR amplification. The amplified TCR beta chain products were analyzed by high-throughput sequencing. TCRdb reran the public reads through fastp at Q25 and MiXCR, keeping productive beta chains. Each entry is one CDR3 protein sequence, shown with its most common DNA and genes. The sample table lists 24,000 or so distinct CDR3 sequences, roughly 20% of them with a count of one. Roughly 12% of the sample rests with the top ten.

The sequencing input was breast tumor tissue. The chain links TRBV6-1 with TRBJ1-2; no D segment can be confidently identified. This TCR was recovered from a female donor with breast cancer. Some clones in this sample may be carry-over from other donors' samples. The CDR3 protein: CASSGHGGTNYGYTF. The sequence in DNA is TGTGCCAGCAGCGGCCACGGAGGAACTAACTATGGCTACACCTTC.